A single T cell receptor (beta chain) is shown here with its context. Source study methods: Amplification from reference gene primers served as the basis for estimated nucleated cell counts. Using immunoSEQ multiplex PCR, the repertoire was profiled, and TCRdb retains in-frame clones only, with some absent. The V and J calls and clone size are taken from that table; D and trimming were inferred from the DNA. The table includes about 120,000 clones, about 80% detected once. The CDR3 runs to 14 residues. V was pared by 8 bases and J by 5 bases, with 18 bases between. The data originate from a study of blood T cell repertoires in COVID-19. Study at large: The study drew acute and convalescent COVID-19 samples from the United States, Italy and Spain. T cells, B-cell-depleted T cells, or PBMCs provided the cDNA or gDNA that served as material.

This TCR derives from a man between 65 and 85 years old with active or convalescent COVID-19. The specimen sequenced was peripheral blood. This chain links TRBV23-1 with TRBJ1-2; perhaps TRBD1 as D (6 bases). TRBV23-1 has ORF status, its function being uncertain. For the CDR3, the DNA is TGCGCCAGCTGCCCAGGGGTGCGAAAGTATGGCTACACCTTC. It is translated as CASCPGVRKYGYTF.